Each of the 19 T cell receptor beta chains below was sequenced from the same sample in a study of blood T cell repertoires in COVID-19. Some clones are missing from TCRdb's copy, which holds only in-frame ones; the method was immunoSEQ multiplex PCR. This table has hundreds of thousands of clones, roughly 85% appearing once. The sequenced material came from PBMCs or T cells enriched from blood (not recorded which). The receptors were sampled from a woman in her thirties who had been exposed to COVID-19.

The chain joins TRBV5-1 to TRBJ2-1, with 10 bases that match TRBD1. With V trimmed by 2 bases and J by 9 bases, 8 bases remained unmatched. There are 15 residues in the CDR3. Germline values: CDR1 SGHRS, CDR2 YFSETQ. For the CDR3, the DNA is TGCGCCAGCAGCTTATTGGGACAGGGGCGCTCTGAGCAGTTCTTC. Translation: CASSLLGQGRSEQFF. Using reference TRBV5-1 and TRBJ2-1 for the parts outside the CDR3, the full variable domain is KAGVTQTPRYLIKTRGQQVTLSCSPISGHRSVSWYQQTPGQGLQFLFEYFSETQRNKGNFPGRFSGRQFSNSRSEMNVSTLELGDSALYLCASSLLGQGRSEQFFGPGTRLTVL.

This chain uses TRBV19 with TRBJ1-5, with 8 bases fitting TRBD1. The germline CDR1 and CDR2 sequences are LNHDA and SQIVND (reference sequence). V gave up 2 bases and J gave up 7 bases; unmatched junction bases: 10. The CDR3 is 16 residues long. The CDR3 sequence: CASSIMAGGRGQPQHF. The CDR3 DNA follows: TGTGCCAGTAGTATAATGGCAGGGGGCAGGGGACAGCCCCAGCATTTT.

This clone has only a few counts. This CDR3 is also generated by other DNA sequences in the sample. The V gene is TRBV5-1, the J gene TRBJ1-3; D is possibly TRBD1 (5 bases). The germline V gene encodes CDR1 SGHRS and CDR2 YFSETQ. V gave up 0 bases and J gave up 4 bases, with 8 bases separating them. This CDR3 comprises 14 residues. The CDR3 coding sequence is TGCGCCAGCAGCTTGGGGGGCTCGGGAAACACCATATATTTT. Its translation is CASSLGGSGNTIYF.

The rearrangement joins TRBV5-1 to TRBJ2-7; 8 bases fit TRBD2. Per germline, CDR1 SGHRS and CDR2 YFSETQ. After removal of 4 bases from V and 0 bases from J, the junction contained 21 bases not matched to a gene. This CDR3 region has 20 residues. CDR3 DNA sequence: TGCGCCAGCAGCCCGGTGGGGGATTCGGCGCTAGCGGGTCTCTCCTACGAGCAGTACTTC. Translating gives CASSPVGDSALAGLSYEQYF.

This clone was detected a few times. The J gene is TRBJ1-5, the V gene TRBV15; weak D call: TRBD1 (5 bases). This CDR3 has 12 amino acids. With 9 bases removed from V and 8 bases from J, the gap between germline ends came to 14 bases. CDR1 and CDR2 from the germline V gene are LNHNV and YYDKDF (reference sequence). CDR3 protein: CATCAGWKPQHF. The CDR3 DNA follows: TGTGCCACGTGCGCAGGGTGGAAGCCCCAGCATTTT.

The V and J genes are TRBV7-6 and TRBJ2-5; 11 nucleotides match TRBD2. This CDR3 comprises 18 residues. V dropped 4 bases and J dropped 4; count of bases not matched to a gene: 14. Germline V gives CDR1 SGHVS, CDR2 FNYEAQ. The CDR3 region has the DNA TGTGCCAGCAGCTCCGACATTCCTAGCGGGAGGCCCGGAGAGACCCAGTACTTC. Translating gives CASSSDIPSGRPGETQYF.

The rearrangement joins TRBV21-1 to TRBJ1-4; TRBD1 was called by the table and not checked on the DNA. TRBV21-1 is flagged as a pseudogene. The CDR3 loop spans 17 amino acids. CDR3: CASSIDRRDTTNEKLFF. The DNA of the CDR3 is TGTGCCAGCAGCATCGATCGACGGGACACAACTAATGAAAAACTGTTTTTT.

A word on this clone: One end of the junction varies from germline; a read error may be responsible. The chain is built from TRBV7-7 and TRBJ2-3; 12 bases align to TRBD2. The CDR3 totals 15 residues. Per the germline V gene, CDR1 is SSHAT and CDR2 is FNYEAQ (reference sequence). The chain's CDR3 is CASSPSGGGTDTQYF. DNA for the CDR3: TGTGCTAGCAGCCCTAGCGGGGGGGGCACAGATACGCAGTATTTT.

The chain is built from TRBV4-3 and TRBJ1-5; D possibly corresponds to TRBD1 (5 bases). The CDR3 spans 16 residues. Deletions cut 0 bases from V and 6 bases from J, with 15 bases between. Germline lookup yields CDR1 LGHNA and CDR2 YSLEER. CDR3 residues: CASSQDRIGVSQPQHF. In nucleotides, the CDR3 is TGCGCCAGCAGCCAAGATAGGATAGGGGTTTCTCAGCCCCAGCATTTT.

The chain combines TRBV18 with TRBJ2-1; 9 nucleotides agree with TRBD2. The CDR3 has 15 amino acids. V lost 2 bases to trimming and J lost 7 bases; unmatched junction nucleotides: 6. The germline V gene encodes CDR1 KGHSH and CDR2 LQKENI. In nucleotides, the CDR3 is TGTGCCAGCTCACCAAGATCGCTAGCGGGGAATGAGCAGTTCTTC. Its translation is CASSPRSLAGNEQFF.

This chain connects TRBV14 to TRBJ1-1; TRBD1 might be the D (5 bases). V was cut by 4 bases and J by 0 bases, with 18 bases left in between. Germline assignment: CDR1 SGHDN and CDR2 FVKESK. CDR3 length equals 17 residues. Here the CDR3 reads CASSPPWGEGMNTEAFF. As DNA, the CDR3 is TGTGCCAGCAGCCCACCGTGGGGGGAGGGAATGAACACTGAAGCTTTCTTT.

The V gene is TRBV6-1, the J gene TRBJ2-5; 8 bases align to TRBD2. The V segment lost 1 base and the J segment 5 bases; nucleotides outside the gene matches: 9. CDR3 size: 16 residues. Per the germline V gene, CDR1 is MNHNS and CDR2 is SASEGT. CDR3 sequence: CASSEDSGSAQETQYF. CDR3 sequence (DNA): TGTGCCAGCAGTGAAGACAGCGGGAGCGCACAGGAGACCCAGTACTTC.

The gene calls are TRBV5-5 and TRBJ2-3; 9 bases match TRBD2. The trim removed 6 bases at V and 3 bases at J, leaving 5 bases unmatched. The CDR3 runs to 14 residues. The germline gives CDR1 SGHKS, CDR2 YYEKEE (reference sequence). In nucleotides, the CDR3 is TGTGCCAGCACAAGGACTAGCGAGACAGATACGCAGTATTTT. Translation: CASTRTSETDTQYF.

A single count supports this clone. This chain links TRBV28 with TRBJ2-1; TRBD1 agrees at 7 bases. The trim removed 6 bases at V and 8 bases at J, leaving 13 bases unmatched. This CDR3 region has 15 residues. The germline gives CDR1 MDHEN, CDR2 SYDVKM. The CDR3 region is CASRINRGLDYEQFF. DNA of the CDR3: TGTGCCAGCAGGATAAACAGGGGTTTGGACTATGAGCAGTTCTTC.

This clone was observed many times. V gene TRBV6-4 combines with J gene TRBJ1-1; D call uncertain. The CDR3 covers 14 residues. In germline, CDR1 is MRHNA, CDR2 SNTAGT. Trimming removed 6 bases from V and 1 base from J, with 12 bases in between. The CDR3 DNA is TGTGCCAGCAGCCCGGGAAGAGAGAACACTGAAGCTTTCTTT. It is translated as CASSPGRENTEAFF.

The chain uses TRBV5-1 and TRBJ2-1; 12 bases agree with TRBD2. V lost 4 bases and J lost 5; bases outside the gene matches: 4. Germline V gives CDR1 SGHRS, CDR2 YFSETQ. The CDR3 sequence is 15 residues long. The CDR3 protein is CASSRLAGENNEQFF. Written as DNA, the CDR3 is TGCGCCAGCAGCCGACTAGCGGGAGAGAACAATGAGCAGTTCTTC.

This clone was seen a few times. V usage is TRBV28 and J usage is TRBJ1-6, with D hard to call. Germline V lookup: CDR1 MDHEN, CDR2 SYDVKM. Trimming stripped 6 bases from V and 8 bases from J, with 8 bases between. This CDR3 contains 12 residues. The CDR3, as DNA: TGTGCCAGCAGCATATCGGATTCACCCCTCCACTTT. The encoded protein is CASSISDSPLHF.

The chain employs TRBV7-6 and TRBJ2-1; 11 bases are a match to TRBD1. Germline assignment: CDR1 SGHVS and CDR2 FNYEAQ. V shed 5 bases, J shed 9 bases, and the junction held 9 bases outside the gene matches. CDR3 size: 15 residues. The CDR3 region is CASSQDRGLGSEQFF. The CDR3 nucleotides read TGTGCCAGCAGCCAGGACAGGGGGCTGGGAAGTGAGCAGTTCTTC.

This clone was counted a few times. CDR3 in amino acids: CASSLAGTLNTGELFF. The CDR3 DNA reads as TGTGCCAGCAGCTTAGCTGGGACACTGAACACCGGGGAGCTGTTTTTT. The V gene is TRBV7-9, the J gene TRBJ2-2, with a possible D match to TRBD1 (6 bases). The CDR3 consists of 16 residues. V was trimmed by 0 bases and J by 1 base, leaving 9 bases between them. In germline, CDR1 is SEHNR, CDR2 FQNEAQ (reference sequence).